The next 28 T cell receptor beta chains were all read from a single sample in a study of chemoradiotherapy in HPV16-positive cancers. Assay used: immunoSEQ multiplex PCR; TCRdb lists only in-frame clones, some missing. This table holds 20,000 to 30,000 clones, roughly 95% found once. Sample collection was performed from a patient who underwent chemoradiotherapy. The receptors here all came from a human donor with HPV-associated anogenital cancer.

This clone was seen only once. V and J are TRBV30 and TRBJ2-5; 10 nucleotides align to TRBD2. The CDR3 extends over 14 amino acids. J gave up 2 bases and V 0 bases, and 0 bases lay outside the gene matches. CDR1 GTSNPN and CDR2 SVGIG come from the germline V gene (reference sequence). The CDR3 region has the DNA TGTGCCTGGAGTGTAGCGGGGGGGCAAGAGACCCAGTACTTC. This sequence encodes CAWSVAGGQETQYF. Combining the CDR3 with reference TRBV30 and TRBJ2-5 gives the whole variable domain SQTIHQWPATLVQPVGSPLSLECTVEGTSNPNLYWYRQAAGRGLQLLFYSVGIGQISSEVPQNLSASRPQDRQFILSSKKLLLSDSGFYLCAWSVAGGQETQYFGPGTRLLVL.

The rearrangement uses TRBV30 and TRBJ2-4; TRBD1 or TRBD2 may be the D gene (6 bases each). This CDR3 is built from 16 residues. Looked up from germline, CDR1 is GTSNPN and CDR2 is SVGIG (reference sequence). Trimming shortened V by 4 bases and J by 0 bases, and 16 bases separated the two germline ends. CDR3 nucleotides: TGTGCCTGGACCCCTCCGGGGGCAGGAGCCAAAAACATTCAGTACTTC. This codes for CAWTPPGAGAKNIQYF.

J is TRBJ2-7 and V is TRBV11-2, with D possibly being TRBD2 (5 bases). This CDR3 spans 18 amino acids. Germline V gene sequence: CDR1 SGHAT, CDR2 FQNNGV. The germline V and J ends were trimmed by 0 bases and 1 base, with 19 bases remaining between them. CDR3 sequence: CASSLEGGLDRVSYEQYF. CDR3 in DNA: TGTGCCAGCAGCTTAGAGGGCGGGTTGGATCGGGTTTCCTACGAGCAGTACTTC.

This clone was recorded only once. The chain employs TRBV6-1 and TRBJ1-5; 10 positions agree with TRBD1. CDR3 length: 15 residues. Looked up from germline, CDR1 is MNHNS and CDR2 is SASEGT. V was clipped by 6 bases and J by 1 base; unmatched bases: 3. This CDR3 reads CASRRTGGSNQPQHF. Written as DNA, the CDR3 is TGTGCCAGCAGACGGACAGGGGGGAGCAATCAGCCCCAGCATTTT.

CDR3 DNA sequence: TGTGCCAGCAGTGATGAACAGGGGAGTGAAAAACTGTTTTTT. Residues: CASSDEQGSEKLFF. The chain links TRBV25-1 to TRBJ1-4; 7 bases are a match to TRBD1. CDR1 is MGHDK and CDR2 is SYGVNS in the germline V gene. The CDR3 has 14 residues. V shed 3 bases, J shed 7 bases, and the junction held 5 bases outside the gene matches.

The chain joins TRBV5-4 to TRBJ2-5; 10 bases line up with TRBD2. The CDR3 totals 16 residues. The germline V gene encodes CDR1 SGHNT and CDR2 YYREEE (reference sequence). Losses at the gene ends were 4 bases for V and 4 bases for J; bases not matched to a gene: 10. The CDR3 DNA is TGTGCCAGCAGCCTTACCGGGACTAGCGTGGTAGAGACCCAGTACTTC. Its translation is CASSLTGTSVVETQYF.

This clone was counted once. The chain employs TRBV7-3 and TRBJ1-1; TRBD1 matches 11 bases. The length of the CDR3 is 14 residues. The germline V gene has CDR1 SGHTA and CDR2 FQGTGA. The junction had 7 bases not matched to a gene; V was cut back by 8 bases and J by 5 bases. CDR3 DNA sequence: TGTGCCAGCTCCCCCGGGACAGGGGGTACTGAAGCTTTCTTT. Translation: CASSPGTGGTEAFF.

This clone has more than one count but fewer than ten. This sequence joins TRBV10-3 and TRBJ1-1, with D tentatively TRBD1 (5 bases). CDR3 size: 14 residues. Germline V lookup: CDR1 ENHRY, CDR2 SYGVKD. Deletions cut 2 bases from V and 5 bases from J, with 12 bases between. Here the CDR3 DNA reads TGTGCCATCAGTGAGAGGGAAGAGGGGACTGAAGCTTTCTTT. Translation gives CAISEREEGTEAFF.

This sequence joins TRBV6-6 and TRBJ2-1; 7 bases line up with TRBD2. Losses at the gene ends were 0 bases for V and 10 bases for J; bases not matched to a gene: 3. Germline-derived CDR1 and CDR2 are MNHNY and SVGAGI (reference sequence). The CDR3 runs 13 residues. CDR3 DNA: TGTGCCAGCAGTTACTCTCAACTAGCGGAGCAGTTCTTC. Amino acid sequence: CASSYSQLAEQFF.

This rearrangement joins TRBV5-8 to TRBJ2-1; the D is unclear. Germline V gene lookup returns CDR1 SGHTS and CDR2 YDEGEE. V was shortened by 1 base and J by 8 bases, with 13 bases between the two germline ends. The CDR3 contains 14 residues. Here the CDR3 DNA reads TGTGCCAGCAGCTTGTCGCCCCCCCGGGATGAGCAGTTCTTC. Amino acids: CASSLSPPRDEQFF.

This rearrangement joins TRBV1 to TRBJ2-7; the table's D call of TRBD2 was not tested on the DNA. TRBV1 is a known pseudogene. This CDR3 spans 16 amino acids. The CDR3 DNA is TGCACCAGCAGCCAAGAAGGGCGGGATATCCTCTACGAGCAGTACTTC. Translated, it gives CTSSQEGRDILYEQYF.

The chain is built from TRBV5-6 and TRBJ2-7; D is undetermined. Trimming took off 4 bases at V and 2 bases at J, with 7 bases between the two ends. The germline V gene has CDR1 SGHDT and CDR2 YYEEEE. The CDR3 has 12 amino acids. In DNA form, the CDR3 reads TGTGCCAGCAGCGTCGGCCCCTACGAGCAGTACTTC. Residues: CASSVGPYEQYF.

The genes are TRBV5-4 and TRBJ2-2; D not resolved. CDR1 SGHNT and CDR2 YYREEE come from the germline V gene (reference sequence). Trimming removed 0 bases at V and 1 base at J, with 4 bases between. This CDR3 is built from 14 residues. Here the CDR3 DNA reads TGTGCCAGCAGCTTGGGGGTGAACACCGGGGAGCTGTTTTTT. The encoded protein is CASSLGVNTGELFF.

This clone was seen once. The V and J genes are TRBV30 and TRBJ2-7; a weak D match, TRBD1 (6 bases). Germline V gene lookup returns CDR1 GTSNPN and CDR2 SVGIG (reference sequence). Between the trimmed V and J ends, which lost 2 bases and 4 bases, there was a span of 21 bases. The CDR3 contains 16 residues. This CDR3 reads CAWSKGTTSRPYEQYF. CDR3 sequence (DNA): TGTGCCTGGAGTAAAGGGACAACAAGCCGCCCATACGAGCAGTACTTC. Full variable domain (rest looked up from reference TRBV30 and TRBJ2-7): SQTIHQWPATLVQPVGSPLSLECTVEGTSNPNLYWYRQAAGRGLQLLFYSVGIGQISSEVPQNLSASRPQDRQFILSSKKLLLSDSGFYLCAWSKGTTSRPYEQYFGPGTRLTVT.

This sequence joins TRBV2 and TRBJ1-2; unclear D gene. The CDR3 has 14 residues. Germline V gives CDR1 SNHLY, CDR2 FYNNEI. Trimming pared 2 bases from V and 5 bases from J, leaving 12 bases between. In DNA, the CDR3 is TGTGCCAGCAGTGAACTGGGCACGTTATATGGCTACACCTTC. Amino acid sequence: CASSELGTLYGYTF.

This clone was observed a single time. V gene TRBV7-9 combines with J gene TRBJ2-1, with 8 bases that match TRBD1. The germline CDR1 and CDR2 sequences are SEHNR and FQNEAQ (reference sequence). With 3 bases clipped from V and 7 bases from J, the junction kept 8 bases outside the gene matches. The CDR3 runs to 15 residues. CDR3 in amino acids: CASSFGTGPGNEQFF. DNA for the CDR3: TGTGCCAGCAGCTTTGGGACAGGCCCCGGGAATGAGCAGTTCTTC.

V and J are TRBV19 and TRBJ1-1, with D unclear. The germline V gene encodes CDR1 LNHDA and CDR2 SQIVND (reference sequence). The CDR3 runs 15 residues. Trimming removed 0 bases at V and 7 bases at J, with 15 bases between. The CDR3 nucleotides are TGTGCCAGTAGTATAGATCATATATCGGCTAATGAAGCTTTCTTT. Translation: CASSIDHISANEAFF.

V is TRBV5-1 and J is TRBJ2-5; 7 nucleotides line up with TRBD2. V trimming: 3 bases; J trimming: 5 bases; junction bases outside the gene matches: 10. Germline V gene lookup returns CDR1 SGHRS and CDR2 YFSETQ. This CDR3 is 15 amino acids long. CDR3 residues: CASSSKSGDMETQYF. CDR3 nucleotides: TGCGCCAGCAGCTCGAAAAGCGGGGATATGGAGACCCAGTACTTC.

This chain connects TRBV19 to TRBJ1-1; D gene ambiguous. Per the germline V gene, CDR1 is LNHDA and CDR2 is SQIVND (reference sequence). V shed 7 bases and J shed 4 bases, with 13 bases lying between them. The length of the CDR3 is 13 residues. CDR3 DNA sequence: TGTGCCAGTAAGCCGTGGGTGGGCACTGAAGCTTTCTTT. Its protein is CASKPWVGTEAFF. Full variable domain (rest looked up from reference TRBV19 and TRBJ1-1): DGGITQSPKYLFRKEGQNVTLSCEQNLNHDAMYWYRQDPGQGLRLIYYSQIVNDFQKGDIAEGYSVSREKKESFPLTVTSAQKNPTAFYLCASKPWVGTEAFFGQGTRLTVV.

In nucleotides, the CDR3 is TGTGCCAGCAGCTTAGCGCAAGGGGGTAGACCTATGAACACTGAAGCTTTCTTT. Residues: CASSLAQGGRPMNTEAFF. The genes are TRBV7-6 and TRBJ1-1; a possible D gene is TRBD1 (6 bases). Looked up from germline, CDR1 is SGHVS and CDR2 is FNYEAQ. V lost 0 bases and J lost 0, with 17 bases in between. The CDR3 extends over 18 amino acids.

The chain employs TRBV5-6 and TRBJ1-2; D is uncertain. The germline CDR1 and CDR2 sequences are SGHDT and YYEEEE. Trimming cost V 0 bases and J 4 bases, with 10 bases left between them. CDR3 length: 14 amino acids. The CDR3 loop reads CASSLGQAGYGYTF. The CDR3 DNA follows: TGTGCCAGCAGCTTGGGGCAGGCCGGCTATGGCTACACCTTC.

This sequence joins TRBV2 and TRBJ2-3; no clear D. The length of the CDR3 is 15 residues. Trimming cost V 6 bases and J 0 bases, with 13 bases left between them. The V gene's germline CDR1 is SNHLY and CDR2 FYNNEI. CDR3 sequence: CASSRILTSTDTQYF. Here the CDR3 DNA reads TGTGCCAGCAGCAGGATCCTAACGAGCACAGATACGCAGTATTTT.

V gene TRBV13 combines with J gene TRBJ2-5; 9 bases agree with TRBD1. Germline CDR1 PRHDT, CDR2 FYEKMQ (reference sequence). Germline trimming cut 2 bases from V and 1 base from J; bases unmatched to any gene: 2. The CDR3 runs to 15 residues. The CDR3 spells CASSLRGQGQETQYF. The CDR3 region has the DNA TGTGCCAGCAGCTTAAGGGGACAGGGCCAAGAGACCCAGTACTTC.

The chain combines TRBV21-1 with TRBJ1-2. TRBV21-1 is assigned pseudogene status. This CDR3 is built from 16 residues. The CDR3 nucleotides read TGTGCCAGCCCTTCAAGTCGGATTTCAAGGAACTATGGCTACACCTTC. It is translated as CASPSSRISRNYGYTF.

J is TRBJ2-7 and V is TRBV25-1; a possible D gene is TRBD2 (5 bases). Germline CDR1 reads MGHDK; CDR2 reads SYGVNS. Trimming left V 0 bases short and J 2 bases short, with 14 bases between. The CDR3 totals 16 residues. The CDR3 loop is CASSEYSASGTYEQYF. The CDR3 DNA reads TGTGCCAGCAGTGAATATAGCGCCTCAGGCACCTACGAGCAGTACTTC.

The chain recombines TRBV2 with TRBJ1-5; D is possibly TRBD1 (5 bases). CDR3 length equals 13 residues. Trimming left V 4 bases short and J 1 base short, with 5 bases between. CDR1 SNHLY and CDR2 FYNNEI come from the germline V gene. CDR3 sequence reads: CASSGDSNQPQHF. CDR3 nucleotides: TGTGCCAGCAGTGGGGACAGCAATCAGCCCCAGCATTTT.

The J gene is TRBJ2-1, the V gene TRBV7-9; D gene unclear. The germline V and J ends were trimmed by 2 bases and 0 bases, with 8 bases remaining between them. CDR3 length: 15 amino acids. Germline V gives CDR1 SEHNR, CDR2 FQNEAQ (reference sequence). The CDR3 reads CASSLKQSSYNEQFF. For the CDR3, the DNA is TGTGCCAGCAGCTTAAAGCAGAGCTCCTACAATGAGCAGTTCTTC.

The rearrangement uses TRBV30 and TRBJ2-7, with D maybe TRBD1 (5 bases). CDR1 and CDR2 from the germline V gene are GTSNPN and SVGIG (reference sequence). The V end was cut by 0 bases, the J end by 4 bases, with 19 bases between. The CDR3 runs 16 residues. CDR3 sequence: CAWSVRQTSAFYEQYF. The CDR3 region has the DNA TGTGCCTGGAGTGTACGACAGACATCGGCCTTTTACGAGCAGTACTTC.